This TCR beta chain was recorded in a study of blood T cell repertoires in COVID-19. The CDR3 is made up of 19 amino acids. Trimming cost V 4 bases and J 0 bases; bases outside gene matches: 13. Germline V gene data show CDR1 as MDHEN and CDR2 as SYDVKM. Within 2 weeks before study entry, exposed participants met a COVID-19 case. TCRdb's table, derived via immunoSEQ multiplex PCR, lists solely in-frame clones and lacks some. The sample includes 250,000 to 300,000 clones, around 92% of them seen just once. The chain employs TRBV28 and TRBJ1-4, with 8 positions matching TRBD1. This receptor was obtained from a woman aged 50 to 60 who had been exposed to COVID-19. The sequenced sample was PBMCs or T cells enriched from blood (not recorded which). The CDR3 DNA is TGTGCCAGCAGTTCACGACAGGGGACTGTTCCTGCAACTAATGAAAAACTGTTTTTT. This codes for CASSSRQGTVPATNEKLFF.